Presented here are 24 T cell receptor beta chains from one specimen sequenced in a study of long-term antiretroviral therapy in people with HIV (dated 2022 in TCRdb). The immunoSEQ hsTCRB v3.0 assay was used at survey level resolution for TRB variable region sequencing. TCRdb carries this immuneACCESS record with in-frame sequences only. Its versions omit some clonotypes, under half of them owing to an unresolved V gene in the studies checked, with the rest unexplained. Across this sample there are around 20,000 clones, with around 86% seen only once. Together, the top ten hold 6.5% to 8.5% of the sample. Sequenced material: unsorted PBMCs, taken 0.2 years before starting antiretroviral therapy. The receptor set was obtained from a man aged 18 to 30 with HIV.

This clone is medium-sized in the sample. This chain joins TRBV18 and TRBJ2-7; D gene unclear. The ends were cut back, 0 bases at V and 2 bases at J, with 5 bases in the middle. The CDR3 is made up of 13 amino acids. The germline V gene encodes CDR1 KGHSH and CDR2 LQKENI. CDR3 amino acids: CASSPPPAYEQYF. The CDR3 DNA sequence: TGTGCCAGCTCACCACCGCCCGCCTACGAGCAGTACTTC. Using reference TRBV18 and TRBJ2-7 for the parts outside the CDR3, the full variable domain is NAGVMQNPRHLVRRRGQEARLRCSPMKGHSHVYWYRQLPEEGLKFMVYLQKENIIDESGMPKERFSAEFPKEGPSILRIQQVVRGDSAAYFCASSPPPAYEQYFGPGTRLTVT.

The chain joins TRBV6-5 to TRBJ1-1; D unresolved. V lost 2 bases and J 2 bases, leaving 12 bases between the germline ends. Per the germline V gene, CDR1 is MNHEY and CDR2 is SVGAGI. This CDR3 comprises 15 residues. The CDR3 reads CASSYPRTGNTEAFF. In DNA form, the CDR3 reads TGTGCCAGCAGTTACCCACGGACGGGTAACACTGAAGCTTTCTTT.

The chain has TRBV5-5 and TRBJ2-7; D ambiguous. Germline CDR1 is SGHKS and CDR2 is YYEKEE (reference sequence). The length of the CDR3 is 12 residues. V lost 3 bases, J lost 4 bases, and 8 bases lay in between. The CDR3 sequence is CASSWSSYEQYF. Written as DNA, the CDR3 is TGTGCCAGCAGCTGGTCAAGTTACGAGCAGTACTTC.

This chain connects TRBV14 to TRBJ2-3, with a weak D call TRBD2 (5 bases). V was shortened by 0 bases and J by 4 bases, with 8 bases between the two germline ends. The CDR3 extends over 14 amino acids. Germline-derived CDR1 and CDR2 are SGHDN and FVKESK. CDR3 nucleotides: TGTGCCAGCAGCCAAGAACTAGATGCAGATACGCAGTATTTT. Residues: CASSQELDADTQYF.

The chain has TRBV10-1 and TRBJ1-1; the D is unclear. V lost 10 bases and J 5 bases, leaving 14 bases between the germline ends. The CDR3 contains 12 residues. In germline, CDR1 is WNHNN, CDR2 SYGVQD (reference sequence). Here the CDR3 DNA reads TGCGCCAAAAACAGCGATGGGACTGAAGCTTTCTTT. Encoded protein: CAKNSDGTEAFF.

The rearrangement uses TRBV5-5 and TRBJ1-2; 7 nucleotides agree with TRBD1. Per the germline V gene, CDR1 is SGHKS and CDR2 is YYEKEE (reference sequence). The CDR3 has 13 amino acids. The V segment lost 4 bases and the J segment 5 bases; nucleotides outside the gene matches: 5. Here the CDR3 reads CASSRDREYGYTF. CDR3 sequence (DNA): TGTGCCAGCAGCCGCGACAGGGAGTATGGCTACACCTTC.

This clone showed up just once. The V gene is TRBV7-6, the J gene TRBJ1-1; D is unclear. The CDR3 totals 14 residues. The V and J ends lost 6 bases and 0 bases respectively, with 11 bases between them. CDR1 SGHVS and CDR2 FNYEAQ come from the germline V gene. CDR3 residues: CASRPTEMNTEAFF. CDR3 in DNA: TGTGCCAGCAGACCGACGGAGATGAACACTGAAGCTTTCTTT.

The V gene is TRBV5-1, the J gene TRBJ2-7; maybe TRBD1 (5 bases). V lost 0 bases and J 2 bases, leaving 9 bases between the germline ends. The CDR3 spans 14 residues. The germline CDR1 and CDR2 sequences are SGHRS and YFSETQ. CDR3 in DNA: TGCGCCAGCAGCTTGGGAGCAGGGACCTACGAGCAGTACTTC. Its protein is CASSLGAGTYEQYF.

This chain uses TRBV5-1 with TRBJ1-2; weak D call: TRBD1 (5 bases). Per germline, CDR1 SGHRS and CDR2 YFSETQ. The length of the CDR3 is 15 residues. Trimming stripped 3 bases from V and 3 bases from J, with 15 bases between. CDR3 region: CASSYHRTLDYGYTF. CDR3 sequence (DNA): TGCGCCAGCAGCTACCACAGGACCCTCGACTATGGCTACACCTTC.

The rearrangement uses TRBV9 and TRBJ2-1; no firm D call. Per the germline V gene, CDR1 is SGDLS and CDR2 is YYNGEE. CDR3 size: 13 residues. Trimming took off 3 bases at V and 3 bases at J, with 7 bases between the two ends. In DNA, the CDR3 is TGTGCCAGCAGCGGCTCAATCTACAATGAGCAGTTCTTC. As protein: CASSGSIYNEQFF.

This clone was observed a single time. This chain uses TRBV19 with TRBJ1-6, with D uncertain. This CDR3 has 14 amino acids. V lost 5 bases, J lost 6 bases, and 11 bases lay in between. Per the germline V gene, CDR1 is LNHDA and CDR2 is SQIVND (reference sequence). CDR3 in amino acids: CASSFTGINSPLHF. In nucleotides, the CDR3 is TGTGCCAGTAGTTTCACGGGGATTAATTCACCCCTCCACTTT.

The chain combines TRBV6-5 with TRBJ2-5; 7 bases map to TRBD2. CDR1 and CDR2 (germline): MNHEY, SVGAGI. Trimming took 4 bases from V and 5 from J; bases not matched to a gene: 7. The CDR3 consists of 14 residues. CDR3 sequence reads: CASSSSGGWETQYF. CDR3 coding DNA: TGTGCCAGCAGTTCTAGCGGAGGCTGGGAGACCCAGTACTTC.

The rearrangement links TRBV5-1 to TRBJ1-1, with D tentatively TRBD1 (5 bases). In germline, CDR1 is SGHRS, CDR2 YFSETQ. The CDR3 has 18 residues. Trimming removed 0 bases from V and 3 bases from J, with 21 bases in between. The CDR3 spells CASSLEWGRRELDTEAFF. In nucleotides, the CDR3 is TGCGCCAGCAGCTTGGAATGGGGCAGGCGGGAGCTGGACACTGAAGCTTTCTTT.

This chain connects TRBV27 to TRBJ2-5; D possibly corresponds to TRBD1 (5 bases). Germline loops: CDR1 MNHEY, CDR2 SMNVEV (reference sequence). Between the trimmed V and J ends, which lost 2 bases and 4 bases, there was a span of 8 bases. The CDR3 has 13 amino acids. In nucleotides, the CDR3 is TGTGCCAGCAGTTTAAGGGGCGGAGAGACCCAGTACTTC. Translation gives CASSLRGGETQYF.

The chain is built from TRBV7-2 and TRBJ1-2; no definite D call. The CDR3 extends over 13 amino acids. V lost 5 bases and J lost 6, with 13 bases in between. Germline V gene data show CDR1 as SGHTA and CDR2 as FQGNSA. The DNA for the CDR3 is TGTGCCAGCAGCCTGCCACTCGACGATGGCTACACCTTC. Protein product: CASSLPLDDGYTF. Supplemented by reference TRBV7-2 and TRBJ1-2, the full variable domain reads GAGVSQSPSNKVTEKGKDVELRCDPISGHTALYWYRQSLGQGLEFLIYFQGNSAPDKSGLPSDRFSAERTGGSVSTLTIQRTQQEDSAVYLCASSLPLDDGYTFGSGTRLTVV.

The chain joins TRBV2 to TRBJ1-5, with D maybe TRBD1 (5 bases). The V gene's germline CDR1 is SNHLY and CDR2 FYNNEI. Trimming removed 1 base at V and 2 bases at J, with 9 bases between. The CDR3 has 15 amino acids. The DNA of the CDR3 is TGTGCCAGCAGTGAAGGGGGGGGTGGCAATCAGCCCCAGCATTTT. Translating it yields CASSEGGGGNQPQHF.

The rearrangement uses TRBV11-2 and TRBJ1-2; D not resolved. The CDR3 spans 14 residues. Germline assignment: CDR1 SGHAT and CDR2 FQNNGV. V was trimmed by 4 bases and J by 3 bases, leaving 12 bases between them. The CDR3 spells CASSSTGVDYGYTF. In DNA, the CDR3 is TGTGCCAGCAGCTCCACCGGGGTTGACTATGGCTACACCTTC.

The J gene is TRBJ2-7, the V gene TRBV7-2; 10 bases map to TRBD2. V dropped 1 base and J dropped 11; count of bases not matched to a gene: 5. Germline CDR1 SGHTA, CDR2 FQGNSA. The CDR3 is 13 amino acids. The CDR3 DNA reads TGTGCCAGCAGCTTAGACGCTAGCGGGAGAAAGTACTTC. Protein product: CASSLDASGRKYF.

This sequence joins TRBV19 and TRBJ2-2; perhaps TRBD1 as D (6 bases). CDR3 length: 14 amino acids. Per the germline V gene, CDR1 is LNHDA and CDR2 is SQIVND (reference sequence). V gave up 6 bases and J gave up 7 bases, with 15 bases separating them. CDR3 bases: TGTGCCAGTAGGGAATTAACAGGGTACGGGGAGCTGTTTTTT. This translates into CASRELTGYGELFF.

The count of this clone is one. The chain combines TRBV30 with TRBJ1-6; D is undetermined. The CDR3 is made up of 14 amino acids. The V gene's germline CDR1 is GTSNPN and CDR2 SVGIG (reference sequence). Between the trimmed V and J ends, which lost 4 bases and 5 bases, there was a span of 12 bases. CDR3 DNA: TGTGCCTGGATCGGTCAGAGTAATAATTCACCCCTCCACTTT. It is translated as CAWIGQSNNSPLHF.

The J gene is TRBJ1-2, the V gene TRBV28; no reliable D call. CDR3 length: 12 residues. Per germline, CDR1 MDHEN and CDR2 SYDVKM. V dropped 6 bases and J dropped 8 bases, with 13 bases sitting between them. The CDR3 DNA reads as TGTGCCAGCAGGGTTTCGCCGGAGGGCTACACCTTC. It codes for CASRVSPEGYTF.

In this sample, this clone turned up a few times. This chain's CDR3 is CASSLAPRTGGYEQYF. The CDR3 nucleotides are TGTGCCAGCAGTTTGGCCCCAAGGACAGGGGGCTACGAGCAGTACTTC. The chain joins TRBV27 to TRBJ2-7; 10 bases align to TRBD1. The CDR3 runs to 16 residues. CDR1 MNHEY and CDR2 SMNVEV come from the germline V gene (reference sequence). Losses at the gene ends were 3 bases for V and 3 bases for J; bases not matched to a gene: 8.

This chain connects TRBV7-8 to TRBJ2-7, with 7 nucleotides matching TRBD2. With 1 base clipped from V and 0 bases from J, the junction kept 0 bases outside the gene matches. The CDR3 runs 14 residues. Germline V lookup: CDR1 SGHVS, CDR2 FQNEAQ. CDR3 protein: CASSLGLASYEQYF. CDR3 sequence (DNA): TGTGCCAGCAGCTTAGGACTAGCCTCCTACGAGCAGTACTTC.

This sequence joins TRBV7-6 and TRBJ1-6; D remains ambiguous. Germline V lookup: CDR1 SGHVS, CDR2 FNYEAQ. This CDR3 spans 17 amino acids. Trimming took 5 bases from V and 7 from J, leaving 21 bases between them. The CDR3 region is CASSLTAGFGSNSPLHF. CDR3 nucleotides: TGTGCCAGCAGCCTAACCGCCGGATTTGGGTCCAATTCACCCCTCCACTTT.